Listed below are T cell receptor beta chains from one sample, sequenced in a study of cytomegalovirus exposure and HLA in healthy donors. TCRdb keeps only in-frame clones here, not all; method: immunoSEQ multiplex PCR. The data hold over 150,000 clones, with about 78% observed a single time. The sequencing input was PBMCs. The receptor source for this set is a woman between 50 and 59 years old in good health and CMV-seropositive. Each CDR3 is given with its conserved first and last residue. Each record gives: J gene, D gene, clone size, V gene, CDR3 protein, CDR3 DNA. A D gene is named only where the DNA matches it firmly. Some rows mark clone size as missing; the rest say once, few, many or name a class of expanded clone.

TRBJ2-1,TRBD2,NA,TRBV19,CASSIRRGNNEQFF,TGTGCCAGTAGTATTCGGCGGGGGAACAATGAGCAGTTCTTC
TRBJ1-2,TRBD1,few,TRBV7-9,CASSFYRGVNYGYTF,TGTGCCAGCAGCTTCTACAGGGGAGTTAACTATGGCTACACCTTC
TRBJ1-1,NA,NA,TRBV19,CASSMGGSNTEAFF,TGTGCCAGTAGTATGGGGGGGAGCAACACTGAAGCTTTCTTT
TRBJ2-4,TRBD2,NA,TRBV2,CASSASGAKNIQYF,TGTGCCAGCAGTGCTAGCGGGGCCAAAAACATTCAGTACTTC
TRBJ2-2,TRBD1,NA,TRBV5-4,CASSPRGRGYTGELFF,TGTGCCAGCTCGCCCCGGGGCAGGGGGTATACCGGGGAGCTGTTTTTT
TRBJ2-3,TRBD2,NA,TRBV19,CASSLGPGLAATDTQYF,TGTGCCAGTAGCCTTGGGCCGGGACTAGCGGCTACAGATACGCAGTATTTT
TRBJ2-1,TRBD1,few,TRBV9,CASSVAGTGWNEQFF,TGTGCCAGCAGCGTAGCGGGGACAGGGTGGAATGAGCAGTTCTTC
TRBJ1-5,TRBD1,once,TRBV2,CASSMTGKGNQPQHF,TGTGCCAGCAGTATGACAGGGAAGGGCAATCAGCCCCAGCATTTT
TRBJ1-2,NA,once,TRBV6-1,CASSAGLPAGYTF,TGTGCCAGCAGTGCCGGACTCCCGGCGGGCTACACCTTC
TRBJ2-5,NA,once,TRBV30,CAWSFVGGQETQYF,TGTGCCTGGAGTTTCGTGGGGGGACAAGAGACCCAGTACTTC
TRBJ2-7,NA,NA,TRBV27,CASSFRRDTYEQYF,TGTGCCAGCAGTTTCCGCCGGGACACCTACGAGCAGTACTTC
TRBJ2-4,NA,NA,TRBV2,CASSGRQQEAKNIQYF,TGTGCCAGCAGTGGACGCCAACAGGAGGCCAAAAACATTCAGTACTTC
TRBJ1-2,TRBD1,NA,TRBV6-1,CASSELRQGGYYGYTF,TGTGCCAGCAGTGAACTAAGACAGGGTGGCTACTATGGCTACACCTTC
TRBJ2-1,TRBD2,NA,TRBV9,CASSAGRGAGTYNEQFF,TGTGCCAGCAGCGCCGGCCGAGGAGCGGGGACCTACAATGAGCAGTTCTTC
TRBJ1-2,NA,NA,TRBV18,CASSLRSGDEGYTF,TGTGCCAGCTCCCTTCGATCGGGTGATGAGGGCTACACCTTC
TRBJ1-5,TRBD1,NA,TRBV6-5,CASSVDRAQPQHF,TGTGCCAGCAGTGTGGACAGGGCTCAGCCCCAGCATTTT
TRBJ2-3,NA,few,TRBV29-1,CSVESLSSTDTQYF,TGCAGCGTTGAAAGCTTATCTAGCACAGATACGCAGTATTTT
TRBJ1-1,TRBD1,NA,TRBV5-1,CASSYRGENTEAFF,TGCGCCAGCAGCTACAGGGGAGAGAACACTGAAGCTTTCTTT
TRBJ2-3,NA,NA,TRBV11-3,CASSPLGADTQYF,TGTGCCAGCAGTCCCCTAGGAGCAGATACGCAGTATTTT
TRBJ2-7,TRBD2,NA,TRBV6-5,CASSRSAGGTYEQYF,TGTGCCAGCAGTCGTTCAGCGGGGGGCACCTACGAGCAGTACTTC
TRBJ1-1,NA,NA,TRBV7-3,CASSFEDYTEAFF,TGTGCCAGCAGCTTTGAAGACTACACTGAAGCTTTCTTT
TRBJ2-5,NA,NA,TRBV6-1,CASSRTGGQETQYF,TGTGCCAGCAGTCGTACCGGGGGCCAAGAGACCCAGTACTTC
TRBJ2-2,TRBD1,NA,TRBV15,CATSRKRGQTSSGELFF,TGTGCCACCAGCAGAAAGAGGGGACAGACCTCCTCTGGGGAGCTGTTTTTT
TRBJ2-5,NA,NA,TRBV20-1,CSAILRETQYF,TGCAGTGCGATATTGAGAGAGACCCAGTACTTC
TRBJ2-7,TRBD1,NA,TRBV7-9,CASSPDRGMPYEQYF,TGTGCCAGCAGCCCGGACAGGGGGATGCCCTACGAGCAGTACTTC
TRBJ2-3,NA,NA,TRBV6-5,CASRTNTDTQYF,TGTGCCAGCCGGACAAACACAGATACGCAGTATTTT
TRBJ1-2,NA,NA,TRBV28,CASSLFQGRGKYGYTF,TGTGCCAGCAGTTTATTCCAAGGGCGGGGAAAATACGGCTACACCTTC
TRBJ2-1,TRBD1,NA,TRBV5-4,CASSTGTGLYNEQFF,TGTGCCAGCAGCACCGGGACAGGGCTGTACAATGAGCAGTTCTTC
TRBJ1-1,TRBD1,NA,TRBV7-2,CASSPQGFEAFF,TGTGCCAGCAGCCCACAGGGGTTTGAAGCTTTCTTT
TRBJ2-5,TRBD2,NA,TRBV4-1,CASSQDILGTSGGAWETQYF,TGCGCCAGCAGCCAAGATATATTAGGGACTAGCGGGGGGGCCTGGGAGACCCAGTACTTC
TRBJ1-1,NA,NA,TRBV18,CASSPSDRLMNTEAFF,TGTGCCAGCTCACCGAGCGACAGGTTAATGAACACTGAAGCTTTCTTT
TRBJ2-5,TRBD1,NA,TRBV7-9,CASSFPAGGRETQYF,TGTGCCAGCAGCTTTCCCGCAGGGGGCAGAGAGACCCAGTACTTC
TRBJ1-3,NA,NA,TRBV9,CASSVVLKGDPIYF,TGTGCCAGCAGCGTAGTTCTAAAGGGAGACCCCATATATTTT
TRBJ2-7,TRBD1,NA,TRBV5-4,CASSFDRGLQIYEQYF,TGTGCCAGCAGCTTTGACAGGGGGCTCCAGATTTACGAGCAGTACTTC
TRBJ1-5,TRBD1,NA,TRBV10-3,CAISSDRGNQPQHF,TGTGCCATCAGTTCAGACAGGGGGAATCAGCCCCAGCATTTT
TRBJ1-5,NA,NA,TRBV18,CASSPKEGTQPQHF,TGTGCCAGCTCACCGAAGGAGGGAACTCAGCCCCAGCATTTT
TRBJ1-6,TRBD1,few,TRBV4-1,CASSRGEGDSSYNSPLHF,TGCGCCAGCAGCCGGGGTGAGGGGGACAGCTCCTATAATTCACCCCTCCACTTT
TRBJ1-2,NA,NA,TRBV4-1,CASSQVGQNYGYTF,TGCGCCAGCAGCCAGGTTGGACAGAACTATGGCTACACCTTC
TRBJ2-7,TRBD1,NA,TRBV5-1,CASSLAWTGFHEQYF,TGCGCCAGCAGCTTGGCATGGACAGGCTTCCACGAGCAGTACTTC
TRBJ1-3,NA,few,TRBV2,CATLRGNTIYF,TGTGCCACTCTGAGGGGAAACACCATATATTTT
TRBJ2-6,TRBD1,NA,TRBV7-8,CASSLADRGQTGANVLTF,TGTGCCAGCAGCTTAGCCGACAGGGGGCAAACTGGGGCCAACGTCCTGACTTTC
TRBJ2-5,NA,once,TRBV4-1,CASSQEILFSEQETQYF,TGCGCCAGCAGCCAAGAAATCCTTTTTTCGGAGCAAGAGACCCAGTACTTC
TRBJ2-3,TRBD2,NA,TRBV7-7,CASSLGTSGTDTQYF,TGTGCTAGCAGCCTCGGGACTAGCGGCACAGATACGCAGTATTTT
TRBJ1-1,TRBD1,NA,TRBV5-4,CASSLARDRGRAAFF,TGTGCCAGCAGCTTGGCCAGGGACAGGGGTCGTGCAGCTTTCTTT
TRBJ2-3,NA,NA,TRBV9,CASSPRHRTDTQYF,TGTGCCAGCAGCCCCCGACACCGCACAGATACGCAGTATTTT
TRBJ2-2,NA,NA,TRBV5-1,CASSFSSPSAGNTGELFF,TGCGCCAGCAGCTTTAGTTCCCCCTCGGCAGGCAACACCGGGGAGCTGTTTTTT
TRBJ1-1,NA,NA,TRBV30,CAWSVLVPLNTEAFF,TGTGCCTGGAGTGTACTGGTCCCCTTGAACACTGAAGCTTTCTTT
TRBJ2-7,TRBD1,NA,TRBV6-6,CASSRQGEASEQYF,TGTGCCAGCAGTCGACAGGGGGAAGCATCTGAGCAGTACTTC
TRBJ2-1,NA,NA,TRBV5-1,CASSVQGGEQFF,TGCGCCAGCAGCGTCCAGGGGGGTGAGCAGTTCTTC
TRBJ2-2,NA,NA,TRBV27,CASSAGRWGSNTGELFF,TGTGCCAGCTCGGCGGGGAGGTGGGGGTCGAACACCGGGGAGCTGTTTTTT
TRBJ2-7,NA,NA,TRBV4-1,CASSRPGLSEQYF,TGCGCCAGCAGCCGGCCAGGGCTCTCCGAGCAGTACTTC
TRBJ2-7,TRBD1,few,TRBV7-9,CASRLGDRDHYEQYF,TGTGCCAGCAGACTAGGGGACAGGGACCACTACGAGCAGTACTTC
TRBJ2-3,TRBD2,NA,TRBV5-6,CASSRTRGGLDTQYF,TGTGCCAGCAGCCGGACTAGAGGAGGCCTCGATACGCAGTATTTT
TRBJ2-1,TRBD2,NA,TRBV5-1,CASSSLAGGYNEQFF,TGCGCCAGCAGCTCTCTAGCGGGGGGATACAATGAGCAGTTCTTC
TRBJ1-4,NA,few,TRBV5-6,CASSLSLTVEFNEKLFF,TGTGCCAGCAGCTTGAGCCTCACCGTGGAGTTTAATGAAAAACTGTTTTTT
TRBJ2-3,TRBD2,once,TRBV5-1,CASSFPSGGGTDTQYF,TGCGCCAGCAGCTTTCCTAGCGGGGGGGGCACAGATACGCAGTATTTT
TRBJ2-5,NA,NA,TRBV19,CASSIEYRQETQYF,TGTGCCAGTAGTATAGAATACAGACAAGAGACCCAGTACTTC
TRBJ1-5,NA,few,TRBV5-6,CASSLRGQGNQPQHF,TGTGCCAGCAGTCTTAGAGGGCAAGGCAATCAGCCCCAGCATTTT
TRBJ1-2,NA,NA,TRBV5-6,CASSLGQEDGYTF,TGTGCCAGCAGCTTGGGACAGGAGGACGGCTACACCTTC
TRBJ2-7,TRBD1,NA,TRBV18,CASSLGQGAGEQYF,TGTGCCAGCTCACTCGGACAGGGGGCAGGGGAGCAGTACTTC